The next 7 T cell receptor beta chains were all read from a single sample in a study of tumor and adjacent non-tumor tissue in lung cancer. TCRbeta libraries were built with three rounds of nested PCR, modified from ARM-PCR. One entry per CDR3 protein, called by TCRdb with MiXCR from the multiplex PCR reads. Here the sample spans some 100,000 distinct CDR3 sequences, roughly two thirds being singletons. The template was RNA from unsorted bulk tissue. More than 3 cm separated this lung sample from the edge of the tumor. Sequenced input: distant non-tumor lung tissue. The receptors were gathered from a man aged 25 to 45 with non-small cell lung cancer.

The J gene is TRBJ2-2, the V gene TRBV14; 7 nucleotides align to TRBD1. The CDR3 loop spans 14 amino acids. Germline values: CDR1 SGHDN, CDR2 FVKESK. Trimming cost V 5 bases and J 9 bases; bases outside gene matches: 9. The CDR3: CASSVQGIAWELFF. The CDR3 DNA is TGTGCCAGCAGCGTACAGGGGATTGCCTGGGAGCTGTTTTTT.

As concerns this clonotype: An end of the junction does not agree with germline; a read error may underlie this. The chain links TRBV11-2 to TRBJ2-1, with D perhaps matching TRBD2 (6 bases). CDR1 and CDR2 from the germline V gene are SGHAT and FQNNGV. CDR3 size: 16 residues. CDR3 DNA sequence: TGTGCCAGGAGCTTATATGCTAGCGCGTCCTACAAAGAACAGTTCTTC. This encodes CARSLYASASYKEQFF.

The rearrangement links TRBV20-1 to TRBJ1-1; 9 bases map to TRBD1. Trimming cost V 5 bases and J 5 bases; bases outside gene matches: 12. The CDR3 is 15 amino acids. Germline lookup yields CDR1 DFQATT and CDR2 SNEGSKA (reference sequence). CDR3 coding DNA: TGCAGTGCTGCTCCATTACAGGGGGCGGGAACTGAAGCTTTCTTT. Its translation: CSAAPLQGAGTEAFF.

This clonotype was observed a handful of times. The chain couples TRBV11-2 to TRBJ1-2; possibly TRBD1 for D (6 bases). Germline loops: CDR1 SGHAT, CDR2 FQNNGV. The CDR3 contains 14 residues. V was pared by 5 bases and J by 5 bases, with 15 bases between. The CDR3 bases are TGTGCCAGCAGCGAGACAGGCCCCCTGTATGGCTACACCTTC. Protein product: CASSETGPLYGYTF.

Points on this clonotype: Its ends do not fully match the called genes, so a read error is possible. The chain employs TRBV11-3 and TRBJ2-1; TRBD2 aligns across 13 bases. This CDR3 is built from 17 residues. CDR1 SGHNT and CDR2 YENEEA come from the germline V gene. In DNA, the CDR3 is TGTGCCAGCAGCCCACTAGCGGGAGGGGCTCTATTCAATGAGCAGTTATTC. Protein: CASSPLAGGALFNEQLF.

With regard to this clonotype: The junction shows a germline mismatch at one end, possibly a read error. The chain uses TRBV29-1 and TRBJ1-4; D gene ambiguous. Germline V lookup: CDR1 SQVTM, CDR2 ANQGSEA. The CDR3 is 15 residues long. The CDR3 nucleotides read TGCAGCGTTGAGGCCACCCATGGACGGGATAAAAAACTATTTTTT. Translating it yields CSVEATHGRDKKLFF. Full variable domain (outside the CDR3, taken from reference TRBV29-1 and TRBJ1-4): SAVISQKPSRDICQRGTSLTIQCQVDSQVTMMFWYRQQPGQSLTLIATANQGSEATYESGFVIDKFPISRPNLTFSTLTVSNMSPEDSSIYLCSVEATHGRDKKLFFGSGTQLSVL.

The chain uses TRBV11-2 and TRBJ1-2, with D possibly TRBD1 on 5 matching bases. The V and J ends lost 6 bases and 8 bases respectively, with 19 bases between them. The CDR3 consists of 14 residues. CDR1 SGHAT and CDR2 FQNNGV come from the germline V gene. The CDR3 reads CASRFQGPPIGYTF. The CDR3 region has the DNA TGTGCCAGCAGGTTTCAGGGCCCCCCTATCGGCTACACCTTC.